These 9 T cell receptor beta chains were all obtained from the same sample, sequenced in a study of blood T cells in healthy people across ages. The authors ran a second PCR of about 6 to 11 cycles using a sample-barcoded 5' primer and a J-beta primer mix. TCRdb recomputed calls from the 5' RACE reads with MiXCR, one row per CDR3 protein. The data hold about 1 million distinct CDR3 sequences, with around 43% observed a single time. Sequenced material: blood. These receptors originate from a woman aged 55-69 years in good health.

The rearrangement links TRBV4-1 to TRBJ2-1, with D perhaps given as TRBD1 or TRBD2 (5 bases each). Germline-derived CDR1 and CDR2 are MGHRA and YSYEKL. There are 15 residues in the CDR3. Trimming shortened V by 3 bases and J by 3 bases, and 12 bases separated the two germline ends. Written as DNA, the CDR3 is TGCGCCAGCAGCCACCGGGACGGCTTCTACAATGAGCAGTTCTTC. This encodes CASSHRDGFYNEQFF.

In its sample, this clonotype was seen a few times. It may be a read error: a sequence one base away is much more abundant. V gene TRBV28 combines with J gene TRBJ2-5, with 13 bases fitting TRBD2. The germline gives CDR1 MDHEN, CDR2 SYDVKM. The V and J ends lost 3 bases and 11 bases, in that order; junction bases with no gene match: 21. CDR3 length: 19 amino acids. CDR3 loop: CASSFAPLLAGGVYNEQYF. The CDR3 bases are TGTGCCAGCAGTTTCGCCCCCCTACTAGCGGGAGGGGTCTACAATGAGCAGTACTTC.

In regard to this clonotype: At one boundary the junction diverges from the germline segment, which might be a read error. The chain uses TRBV29-1 and TRBJ2-4, with 10 bases that match TRBD2. The better agreement between TRBJ2-5 and the DNA end casts doubt on the J call. The CDR3 consists of 16 residues. Per germline, CDR1 SQVTM and CDR2 ANQGSEA. The CDR3 DNA is TGCAGCGCTGAAACGCCGCTAGCGGGGGACCAAGAGACCCAGTACTTC. This codes for CSAETPLAGDQETQYF.

This clonotype has more than one count but fewer than ten. The V call is TRBV18, the J call TRBJ2-7; D unclear. The DNA matches TRBJ2-5 better at its end, which makes the J call doubtful. This CDR3 contains 12 residues. Germline CDR1 KGHSH, CDR2 LQKENI. DNA of the CDR3: TGTGCCAGCTCACCACGTCAAGAGACCCAGTACTTC. Translated: CASSPRQETQYF.

This clonotype was detected only a few times. V and J are TRBV12-3 or TRBV12-4 and TRBJ2-7; TRBD2 agrees at 8 bases. With V trimmed by 2 bases and J by 6 bases, 3 bases remained unmatched. The CDR3 covers 13 residues. The CDR3 sequence is CASSLSGTSEQYF. CDR3 sequence (DNA): TGTGCCAGCAGTTTATCCGGGACTAGCGAGCAGTACTTC.

This clonotype was counted a few times. J is TRBJ1-2 and V is TRBV9, with TRBD1 identical over 8 bases. The junction had 1 base not matched to a gene; V was cut back by 2 bases and J by 4 bases. The CDR3 runs 13 residues. Germline V gene lookup returns CDR1 SGDLS and CDR2 YYNGEE. DNA of the CDR3: TGTGCCAGCAGCGTGGACAGGGCCTATGGCTACACCTTC. Translated: CASSVDRAYGYTF. Full variable domain (missing parts from reference TRBV9 and TRBJ1-2): DSGVTQTPKHLITATGQRVTLRCSPRSGDLSVYWYQQSLDQGLQFLIQYYNGEERAKGNILERFSAQQFPDLHSELNLSSLELGDSALYFCASSVDRAYGYTFGSGTRLTVV.

The chain couples TRBV10-3 to TRBJ2-1; D is unclear. The CDR3 has 11 residues. Trimming took 6 bases from V and 8 from J, leaving 8 bases between them. In germline, CDR1 is ENHRY, CDR2 SYGVKD. CDR3 sequence (DNA): TGTGCCATCAGCACGAAAGATGAGCAGTTCTTC. Its protein is CAISTKDEQFF.

There are a few counts of this clonotype. This chain joins TRBV6-2 or TRBV6-3 and TRBJ2-2; 8 bases align to TRBD1. Per germline, CDR1 MNHEY and CDR2 SVGEGT. V lost 6 bases, J lost 4 bases, and 4 bases stayed unmatched. The CDR3 contains 14 residues. The DNA of the CDR3 is TGTGCCAGCAGCGGACAGGGCGGCACCGGGGAGCTGTTTTTT. Its translation: CASSGQGGTGELFF.

This clonotype was counted between two and nine times. This chain links TRBV10-2 with TRBJ2-4; 8 nucleotides match TRBD1. CDR1 and CDR2 from the germline V gene are WSHSY and SAAADI. The CDR3 sequence is 17 residues long. V gave up 7 bases and J gave up 2 bases; unmatched junction bases: 13. CDR3 in DNA: TGCGCCAGCAACCGAGGACAGGGAGAAGGAACCAAAAACATTCAGTACTTC. It specifies CASNRGQGEGTKNIQYF.